The present T cell receptor beta chain was sequenced within a study of long-term antiretroviral therapy in people with HIV. General study findings and limits: Before ART, certain clones expanded, and these dominated the repertoire at all time points.

V gave up 6 bases and J gave up 8 bases; unmatched junction bases: 6. CDR1 and CDR2 from the germline V gene are KGHSH and LQKENI. The CDR3 runs to 13 residues. Comment on this clone: Its specificity is not known.

The authors ran the immunoSEQ assay, v3.0, at survey level. Measured with immunoSEQ multiplex PCR; TCRdb has only the in-frame clones, and not every one. Of about 36,000 clones in the sample, 82% were seen once. This sequence joins TRBV18 and TRBJ1-4; 7 positions agree with TRBD1. The source was unsorted PBMCs, collected 0.6 years after starting antiretroviral therapy. This sequence was found in a man aged 18-30 years with HIV. CDR3 protein: CASSPGQSEKLFF. DNA for the CDR3: TGTGCCAGCTCGCCGGGACAGTCGGAAAAACTGTTTTTT.